What follows are 22 T cell receptor beta chains derived from one specimen sequenced in a study of blood T cells in healthy people across ages (dated by TCRdb to the mid-2010s). Libraries were made using 5' RACE. The run used an Illumina HiSeq 2500. A second PCR of roughly 6 to 11 cycles was run with a J-beta primer mix and a sample-barcoded 5' primer. Using fastp trimming at Q25 and MiXCR clonotype assembly, TCRdb reanalyzed the public sequencing data and kept in-frame beta chains. Rows with a matching CDR3 protein are joined into one entry that keeps the most common DNA and genes. This sample is represented by some 1,500,000 distinct CDR3 sequences; roughly 43% of them were singletons. The ten largest clones represent about 4% of the sample. The sequenced material came from blood. All receptors come from a woman aged 18 to 35 in good health.

Notes on this clonotype: A much larger clone lies one base from this, so it may be a read error. The chain uses TRBV6-6 and TRBJ2-3; D gene unclear. The CDR3 length is 13 residues. Germline values: CDR1 MNHNY, CDR2 SVGAGI (reference sequence). As DNA, the CDR3 is TGTGTCAGCAGTACCGGCGAGCCGGATACGCAGTATTTT. Translating it yields CVSSTGEPDTQYF.

This clonotype was detected only a few times. V and J are TRBV27 and TRBJ1-2, with TRBD1 matching over 7 bases. In germline, CDR1 is MNHEY, CDR2 SMNVEV (reference sequence). The ends lost 5 bases at V and 8 bases at J; junction bases unmatched: 8. The CDR3 consists of 13 residues. This CDR3 is CASSTPTGLGYTF. CDR3 bases: TGTGCCAGCAGTACCCCGACAGGGCTCGGCTACACCTTC.

This chain joins TRBV11-2 and TRBJ1-4; a possible D gene is TRBD1 (5 bases). The germline CDR1 and CDR2 sequences are SGHAT and FQNNGV. The length of the CDR3 is 13 residues. V lost 5 bases to trimming and J lost 7 bases, with 11 bases between them. CDR3 amino acids: CASSAWGTEKLFF. The CDR3 DNA reads TGTGCCAGCAGCGCGTGGGGGACTGAAAAACTGTTTTTT.

This clonotype has only one observation. The rearrangement uses TRBV7-9 and TRBJ2-5; 9 bases fit TRBD1. The CDR3 contains 17 residues. With V trimmed by 4 bases and J by 2 bases, 11 bases remained unmatched. Germline V gives CDR1 SEHNR, CDR2 FQNEAQ (reference sequence). The CDR3 nucleotides read TGTGCCAGCAGCTCGGACAGGGGCGATAGATGGCAAGAGACCCAGTACTTC. Translated: CASSSDRGDRWQETQYF.

This clonotype was observed a few times. The chain links TRBV7-9 to TRBJ1-5; no reliable D call. This CDR3 is built from 14 residues. The germline gives CDR1 SEHNR, CDR2 FQNEAQ (reference sequence). V gave up 5 bases and J gave up 0 bases, with 8 bases separating them. DNA for the CDR3: TGTGCCAGCAGCGTCGGAAATAGCAATCAGCCCCAGCATTTT. It translates to CASSVGNSNQPQHF.

The chain has TRBV20-1 and TRBJ2-1; 14 bases match TRBD2. The CDR3 covers 17 residues. Germline V gene lookup returns CDR1 DFQATT and CDR2 SNEGSKA (reference sequence). The trim removed 5 bases at V and 3 bases at J, leaving 9 bases unmatched. The CDR3 here is CSAFSGLAGDHYNEQFF. DNA of the CDR3: TGCAGTGCTTTCTCGGGACTAGCGGGAGACCACTACAATGAGCAGTTCTTC.

There are a few counts of this clonotype. The rearrangement uses TRBV7-9 and TRBJ1-4; D is unresolved. This CDR3 region has 16 residues. V was trimmed by 1 base and J by 5 bases, leaving 14 bases between them. In germline, CDR1 is SEHNR, CDR2 FQNEAQ (reference sequence). The CDR3 bases are TGTGCCAGCAGCTTAGAAGAGGGTCGGTTGAATGAAAAACTGTTTTTT. Its protein product is CASSLEEGRLNEKLFF.

With regard to this clonotype: A single base separates this from a much larger clone, so it may be a read error. The chain recombines TRBV5-5 with TRBJ2-3; no clear D gene. CDR1 SGHKS and CDR2 YYEKEE come from the germline V gene (reference sequence). The CDR3 is made up of 11 amino acids. Trimming removed 7 bases at V and 2 bases at J, with 5 bases between. The DNA for the CDR3 is TGTGCCAGCCCCTACACAGATACGCAGTATTTT. It translates to CASPYTDTQYF.

This clonotype was seen a single time. This rearrangement joins TRBV10-3 to TRBJ2-1, with a possible D match to TRBD1 (6 bases). V shed 8 bases and J shed 3 bases, with 8 bases lying between them. CDR1 is ENHRY and CDR2 is SYGVKD in the germline V gene. The CDR3 loop spans 12 amino acids. The CDR3 here is CAIEGDYNEQFF. The CDR3 DNA is TGTGCCATCGAGGGGGACTACAATGAGCAGTTCTTC.

Comments on this clonotype: With a much larger clone just one base away, this may be a read error. J is TRBJ2-3 and V is TRBV24-1; D ambiguous. The V gene's germline CDR1 is KGHDR and CDR2 SFDVKD. CDR3 size: 14 residues. The CDR3 coding sequence is TGTGCCACCGGTGATTTAGGCCCCACAGATACGCAGTATTTT. It specifies CATGDLGPTDTQYF.

The rearrangement joins TRBV6-1 to TRBJ2-7, with 11 bases aligning to TRBD2. V lost 7 bases to trimming and J lost 0 bases; unmatched junction nucleotides: 8. Germline lookup yields CDR1 MNHNS and CDR2 SASEGT. This CDR3 has 16 residues. The CDR3 region is CASNPSGGLSSYEQYF. The CDR3 DNA sequence: TGTGCCAGCAATCCTAGCGGGGGGTTGAGCTCCTACGAGCAGTACTTC.

The V call is TRBV15, the J call TRBJ2-7; D gene ambiguous. Looked up from germline, CDR1 is LNHNV and CDR2 is YYDKDF (reference sequence). The V gene lost 0 bases and the J gene lost 1 base, with 4 bases spanning the gap. CDR3 length: 13 amino acids. DNA for the CDR3: TGTGCCACCAGCAGAGATTCGTCCTACGAGCAGTACTTC. It translates to CATSRDSSYEQYF.

The gene calls are TRBV4-1 and TRBJ1-6, with unresolved D. The CDR3 consists of 19 residues. Germline V CDR1 and CDR2: MGHRA, YSYEKL. Trimming removed 2 bases at V and 0 bases at J, with 17 bases between. CDR3 sequence: CASSQPMVTGSSYNSPLHF. In DNA form, the CDR3 reads TGCGCCAGCAGCCAACCGATGGTCACGGGAAGCTCCTATAATTCACCCCTCCACTTT.

V and J are TRBV7-2 and TRBJ1-3; no clear D. This CDR3 is built from 13 residues. The V and J ends lost 6 bases and 8 bases respectively, with 14 bases between them. Germline V lookup: CDR1 SGHTA, CDR2 FQGNSA. In nucleotides, the CDR3 is TGTGCCAGCAGGGACTCGGTCCCCGACACCATATATTTT. Protein product: CASRDSVPDTIYF.

The V call is TRBV2, the J call TRBJ2-5; 7 nucleotides align to TRBD1. The CDR3 totals 15 residues. The V segment lost 11 bases and the J segment 1 base; nucleotides outside the gene matches: 13. CDR1 and CDR2 (germline): SNHLY, FYNNEI. The CDR3 loop reads CACEDFTGVQETQYF. DNA of the CDR3: TGTGCCTGCGAAGACTTTACAGGGGTCCAAGAGACCCAGTACTTC. Full variable domain (remainder filled in from reference TRBV2 and TRBJ2-5): EPEVTQTPSHQVTQMGQEVILRCVPISNHLYFYWYRQILGQKVEFLVSFYNNEISEKSEIFDDQFSVERPDGSNFTLKIRSTKLEDSAMYFCACEDFTGVQETQYFGPGTRLLVL.

This sequence joins TRBV2 and TRBJ2-5; possible D gene TRBD2, 5 bases. V lost 6 bases to trimming and J lost 4 bases, with 12 bases between them. Per germline, CDR1 SNHLY and CDR2 FYNNEI. The CDR3 contains 13 residues. Written as DNA, the CDR3 is TGTGCCAGCAGACTTGGTAGCGCAGAGACCCAGTACTTC. The encoded protein is CASRLGSAETQYF.

This clonotype was counted many times. The chain joins TRBV6-2 or TRBV6-3 to TRBJ2-1; D is unresolved. Between the trimmed V and J ends, which lost 4 bases and 0 bases, there was a span of 10 bases. Germline values: CDR1 MNHEY, CDR2 SVGEGT. The CDR3 sequence is 15 residues long. CDR3 protein: CASSSSGNSYNEQFF. CDR3 nucleotide sequence: TGTGCCAGCAGTTCCTCTGGGAACTCCTACAATGAGCAGTTCTTC.

This clonotype was counted between two and nine times. This chain joins TRBV13 and TRBJ2-7; 10 bases match TRBD1. The CDR3 consists of 15 residues. CDR1 and CDR2 (germline): PRHDT, FYEKMQ (reference sequence). The ends lost 5 bases at V and 7 bases at J; junction bases unmatched: 11. CDR3 DNA: TGTGCCAGCAGCCCCCGACAGGGGGCGAAGGGGGAGCAGTACTTC. This translates into CASSPRQGAKGEQYF.

The chain uses TRBV15 and TRBJ2-2; tentatively, D is TRBD1 (5 bases). The germline V and J ends were trimmed by 7 bases and 5 bases, with 17 bases remaining between them. The germline CDR1 and CDR2 sequences are LNHNV and YYDKDF (reference sequence). The length of the CDR3 is 15 residues. The CDR3 DNA is TGTGCCACCAACCTAGGACACCTAGGGACCGGGGAGCTGTTTTTT. Translating it yields CATNLGHLGTGELFF.

This clonotype was seen at least ten times. The V gene is TRBV12-3 or TRBV12-4, the J gene TRBJ2-7; 7 bases align to TRBD1. Losses at the gene ends were 4 bases for V and 2 bases for J; bases not matched to a gene: 2. CDR3 length equals 13 residues. The CDR3 is CASSSTGPYEQYF. CDR3 DNA: TGTGCCAGCAGTTCGACAGGGCCCTACGAGCAGTACTTC.

In regard to this clonotype: One junction end disagrees with the germline gene, perhaps due to a read error. V is TRBV2 and J is TRBJ1-2; the D is unclear. The germline V gene encodes CDR1 SNHLY and CDR2 FYNNEI. The CDR3 contains 10 residues. CDR3 DNA sequence: TGTGCCTGCAGTGAGGCCTTAGCCACCTTC. Its translation: CACSEALATF.

V is TRBV30 and J is TRBJ2-2; tentatively, D is TRBD2 (6 bases). Germline V gene data show CDR1 as GTSNPN and CDR2 as SVGIG (reference sequence). The CDR3 contains 11 residues. The CDR3 DNA reads TGTGCGTCCGGGAGATCCGGGGAGCTGTTTTTT. Residues: CASGRSGELFF.